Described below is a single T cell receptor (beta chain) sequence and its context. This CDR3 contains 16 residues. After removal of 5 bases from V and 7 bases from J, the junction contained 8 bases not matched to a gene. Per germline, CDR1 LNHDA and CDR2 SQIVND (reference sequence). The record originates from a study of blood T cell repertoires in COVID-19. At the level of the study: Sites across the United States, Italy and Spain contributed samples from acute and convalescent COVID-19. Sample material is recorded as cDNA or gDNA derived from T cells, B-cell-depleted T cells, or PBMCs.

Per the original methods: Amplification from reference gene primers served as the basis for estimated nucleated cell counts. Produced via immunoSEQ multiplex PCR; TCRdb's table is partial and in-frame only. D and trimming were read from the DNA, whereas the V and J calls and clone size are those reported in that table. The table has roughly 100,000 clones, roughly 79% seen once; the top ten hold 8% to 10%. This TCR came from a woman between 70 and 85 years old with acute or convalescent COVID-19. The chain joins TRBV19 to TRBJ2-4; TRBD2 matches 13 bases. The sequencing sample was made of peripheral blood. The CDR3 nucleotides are TGTGCCAGTAGTTCTTGGACTAGCGGGGGTAGGAACATTCAGTACTTC. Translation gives CASSSWTSGGRNIQYF.